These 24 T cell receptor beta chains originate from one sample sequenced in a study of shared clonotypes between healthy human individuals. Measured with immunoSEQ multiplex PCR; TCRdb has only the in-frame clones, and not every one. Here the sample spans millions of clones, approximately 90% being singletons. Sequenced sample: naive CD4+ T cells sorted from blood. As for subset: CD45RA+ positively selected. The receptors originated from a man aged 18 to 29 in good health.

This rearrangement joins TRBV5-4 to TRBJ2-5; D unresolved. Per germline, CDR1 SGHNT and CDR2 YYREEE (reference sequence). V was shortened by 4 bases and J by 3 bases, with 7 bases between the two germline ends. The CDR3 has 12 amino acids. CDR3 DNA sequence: TGTGCCAGCAGCCCCTATGAAGAGACCCAGTACTTC. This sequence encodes CASSPYEETQYF.

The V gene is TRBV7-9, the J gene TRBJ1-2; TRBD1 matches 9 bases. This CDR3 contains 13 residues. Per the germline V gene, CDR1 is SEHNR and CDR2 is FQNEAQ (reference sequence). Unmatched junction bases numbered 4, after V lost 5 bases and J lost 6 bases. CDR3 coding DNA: TGTGCCAGCAGCGAACAGGGGGCGGATGGCTACACCTTC. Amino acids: CASSEQGADGYTF.

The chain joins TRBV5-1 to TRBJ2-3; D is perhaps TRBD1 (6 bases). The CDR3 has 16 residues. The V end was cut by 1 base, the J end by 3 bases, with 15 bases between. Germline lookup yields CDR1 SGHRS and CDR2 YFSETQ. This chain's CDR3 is CASSLLQGISTDTQYF. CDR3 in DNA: TGCGCCAGCAGCTTGCTCCAGGGGATATCGACAGATACGCAGTATTTT.

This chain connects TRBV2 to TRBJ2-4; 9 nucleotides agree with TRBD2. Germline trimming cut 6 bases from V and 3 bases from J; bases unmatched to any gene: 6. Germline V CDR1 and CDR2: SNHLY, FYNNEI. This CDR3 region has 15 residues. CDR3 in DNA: TGTGCCAGCAGCGCGGGAGGGCCTGGCAAAAACATTCAGTACTTC. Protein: CASSAGGPGKNIQYF.

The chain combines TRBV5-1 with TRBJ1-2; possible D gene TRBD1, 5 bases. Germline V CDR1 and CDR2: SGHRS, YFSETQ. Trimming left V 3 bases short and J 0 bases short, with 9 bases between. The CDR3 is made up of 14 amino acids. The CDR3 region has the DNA TGCGCCAGCAGCTCGGGACCCTCTAACTATGGCTACACCTTC. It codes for CASSSGPSNYGYTF.

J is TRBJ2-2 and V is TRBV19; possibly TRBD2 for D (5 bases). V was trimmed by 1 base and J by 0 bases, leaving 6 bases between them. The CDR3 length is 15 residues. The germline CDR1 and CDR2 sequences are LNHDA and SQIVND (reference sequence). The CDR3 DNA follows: TGTGCCAGTAGTATAGGAGCGGCGAACACCGGGGAGCTGTTTTTT. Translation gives CASSIGAANTGELFF.

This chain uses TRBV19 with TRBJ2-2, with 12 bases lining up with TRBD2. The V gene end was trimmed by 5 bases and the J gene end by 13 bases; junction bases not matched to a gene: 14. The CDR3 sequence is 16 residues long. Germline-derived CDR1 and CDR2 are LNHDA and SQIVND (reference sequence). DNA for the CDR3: TGTGCCAGTAGTCCCGGGGGACTAGCGGGTGAAGTGGGGCTGTTTTTT. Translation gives CASSPGGLAGEVGLFF.

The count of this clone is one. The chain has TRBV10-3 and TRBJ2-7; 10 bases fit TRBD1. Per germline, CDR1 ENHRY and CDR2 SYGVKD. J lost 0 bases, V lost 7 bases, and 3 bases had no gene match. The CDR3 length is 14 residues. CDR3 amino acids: CAIMGTGVSYEQYF. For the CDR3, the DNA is TGTGCCATCATGGGGACAGGGGTCTCCTACGAGCAGTACTTC.

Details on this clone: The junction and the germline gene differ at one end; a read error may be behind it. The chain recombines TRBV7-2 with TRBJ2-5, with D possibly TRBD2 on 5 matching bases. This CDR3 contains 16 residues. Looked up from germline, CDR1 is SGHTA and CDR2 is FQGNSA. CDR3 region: CASRLERARETETQYF. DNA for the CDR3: TGTGCCAGCAGGTTAGAGAGGGCCCGCGAGACGGAGACCCAGTACTTC.

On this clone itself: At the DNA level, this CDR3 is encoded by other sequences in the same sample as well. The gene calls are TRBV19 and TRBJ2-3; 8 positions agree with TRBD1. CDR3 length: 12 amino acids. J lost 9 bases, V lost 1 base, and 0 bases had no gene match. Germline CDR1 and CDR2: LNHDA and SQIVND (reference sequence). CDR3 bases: TGTGCCAGTAGTATAGGACAGGGGACGCAGTATTTT. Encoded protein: CASSIGQGTQYF. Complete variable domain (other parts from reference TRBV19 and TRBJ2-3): DGGITQSPKYLFRKEGQNVTLSCEQNLNHDAMYWYRQDPGQGLRLIYYSQIVNDFQKGDIAEGYSVSREKKESFPLTVTSAQKNPTAFYLCASSIGQGTQYFGPGTRLTVL.

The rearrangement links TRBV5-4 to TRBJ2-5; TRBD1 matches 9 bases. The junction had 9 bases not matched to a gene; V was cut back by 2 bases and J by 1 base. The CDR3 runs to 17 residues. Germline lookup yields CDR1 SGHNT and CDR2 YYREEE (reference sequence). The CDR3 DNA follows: TGTGCCAGCAGCTTTTCGTTCGAGGACAGGGGCCAAGAGACCCAGTACTTC. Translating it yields CASSFSFEDRGQETQYF. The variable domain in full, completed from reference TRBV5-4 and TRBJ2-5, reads ETGVTQSPTHLIKTRGQQVTLRCSSQSGHNTVSWYQQALGQGPQFIFQYYREEENGRGNFPPRFSGLQFPNYSSELNVNALELDDSALYLCASSFSFEDRGQETQYFGPGTRLLVL.

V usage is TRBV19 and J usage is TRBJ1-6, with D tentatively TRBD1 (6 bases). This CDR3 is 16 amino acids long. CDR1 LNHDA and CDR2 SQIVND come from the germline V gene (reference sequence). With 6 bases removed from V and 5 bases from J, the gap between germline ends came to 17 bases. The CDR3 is CASSSLGTLDNSPLHF. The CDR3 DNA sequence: TGTGCCAGTAGCTCTTTAGGGACACTCGATAATTCACCCCTCCACTTT.

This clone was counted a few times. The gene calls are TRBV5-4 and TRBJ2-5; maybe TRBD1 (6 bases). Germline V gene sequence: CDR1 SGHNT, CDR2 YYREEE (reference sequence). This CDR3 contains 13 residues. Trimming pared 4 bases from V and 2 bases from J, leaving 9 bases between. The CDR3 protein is CASSPDRQETQYF. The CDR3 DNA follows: TGTGCCAGCAGCCCCGACAGGCAAGAGACCCAGTACTTC.

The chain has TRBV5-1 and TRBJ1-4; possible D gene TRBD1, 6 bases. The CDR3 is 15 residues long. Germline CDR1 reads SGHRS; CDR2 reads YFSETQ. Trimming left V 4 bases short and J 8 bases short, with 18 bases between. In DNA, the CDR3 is TGCGCCAGCAGCCCGCAGGGGAACAGAGGGGAAAAACTGTTTTTT. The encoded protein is CASSPQGNRGEKLFF.

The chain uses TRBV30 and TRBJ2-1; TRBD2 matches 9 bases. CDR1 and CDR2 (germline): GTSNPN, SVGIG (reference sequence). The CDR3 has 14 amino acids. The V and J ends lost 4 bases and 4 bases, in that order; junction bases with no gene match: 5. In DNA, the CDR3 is TGTGCCTGGATAGGACTAGCGATTTACAATGAGCAGTTCTTC. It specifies CAWIGLAIYNEQFF.

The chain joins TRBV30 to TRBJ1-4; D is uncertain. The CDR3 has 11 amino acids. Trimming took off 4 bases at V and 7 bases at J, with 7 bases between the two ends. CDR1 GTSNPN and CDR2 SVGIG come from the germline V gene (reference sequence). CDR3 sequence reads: CAWINREKLFF. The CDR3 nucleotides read TGTGCCTGGATTAACCGTGAAAAACTGTTTTTT.

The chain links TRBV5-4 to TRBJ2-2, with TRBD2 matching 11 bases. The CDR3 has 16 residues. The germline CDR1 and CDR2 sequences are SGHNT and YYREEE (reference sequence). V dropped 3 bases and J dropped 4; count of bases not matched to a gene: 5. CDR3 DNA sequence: TGTGCCAGCAGCTCTCTAGCGGGGGGATCCACCGGGGAGCTGTTTTTT. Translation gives CASSSLAGGSTGELFF.

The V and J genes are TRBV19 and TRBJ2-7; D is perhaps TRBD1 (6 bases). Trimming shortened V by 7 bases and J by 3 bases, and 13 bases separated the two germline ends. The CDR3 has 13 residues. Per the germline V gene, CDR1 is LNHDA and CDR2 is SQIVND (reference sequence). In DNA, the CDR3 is TGTGCCAGTATCGCCAGGGGAAACTACGAGCAGTACTTC. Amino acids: CASIARGNYEQYF.

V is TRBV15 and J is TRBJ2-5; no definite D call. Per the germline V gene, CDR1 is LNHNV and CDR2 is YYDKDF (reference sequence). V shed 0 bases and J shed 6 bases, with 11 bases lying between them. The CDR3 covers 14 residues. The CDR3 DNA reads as TGTGCCACCAGCAGAGATATTCAGGTGAAGACCCAGTACTTC. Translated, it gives CATSRDIQVKTQYF.

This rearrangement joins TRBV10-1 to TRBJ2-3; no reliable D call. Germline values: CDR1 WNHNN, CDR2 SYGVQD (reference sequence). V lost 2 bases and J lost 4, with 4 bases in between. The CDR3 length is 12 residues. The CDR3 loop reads CASSENADTQYF. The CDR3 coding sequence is TGCGCCAGCAGTGAGAATGCAGATACGCAGTATTTT.

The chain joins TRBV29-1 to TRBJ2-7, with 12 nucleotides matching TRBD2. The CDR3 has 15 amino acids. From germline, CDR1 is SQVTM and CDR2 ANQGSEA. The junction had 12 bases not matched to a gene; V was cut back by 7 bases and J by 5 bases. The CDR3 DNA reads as TGCAGCGCCCGCGGACTAGCGGGGACGTCGGACGAGCAGTACTTC. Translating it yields CSARGLAGTSDEQYF.

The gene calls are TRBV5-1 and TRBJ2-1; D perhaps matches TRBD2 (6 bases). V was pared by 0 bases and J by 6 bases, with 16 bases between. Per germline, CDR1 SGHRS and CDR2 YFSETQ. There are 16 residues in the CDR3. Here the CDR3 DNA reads TGCGCCAGCAGCTTGGCTGGGCTAGCGACAATCAATGAGCAGTTCTTC. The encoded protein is CASSLAGLATINEQFF.

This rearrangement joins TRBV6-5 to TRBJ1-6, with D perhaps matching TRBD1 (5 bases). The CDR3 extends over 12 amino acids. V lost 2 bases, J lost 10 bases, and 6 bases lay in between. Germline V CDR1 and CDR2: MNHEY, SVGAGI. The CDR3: CASSYGASPLHF. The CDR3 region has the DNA TGTGCCAGCAGTTACGGGGCCTCACCCCTCCACTTT.

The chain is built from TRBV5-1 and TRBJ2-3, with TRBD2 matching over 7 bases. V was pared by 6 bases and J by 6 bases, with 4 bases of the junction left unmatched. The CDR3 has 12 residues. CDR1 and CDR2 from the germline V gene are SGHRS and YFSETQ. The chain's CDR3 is CASKGEGDTQYF. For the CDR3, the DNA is TGCGCCAGCAAAGGGGAGGGGGATACGCAGTATTTT.